These 20 T cell receptor beta chains were all obtained from the same sample, sequenced in a study of blood T cell repertoires in COVID-19 (dated by TCRdb to the early 2020s). The library was prepared using the immunoSEQ multiplex PCR assay. TCRdb stores this immuneACCESS table with in-frame sequences only. Part of the clones is absent; in the studies checked, under half of the shortfall reflects unresolved V genes, and no reason is known for the rest. The sample table contains tens of thousands of clones; only one count was recorded for 75% to 90% of them. About 3.7% of the sample rests with the top ten. The sample was peripheral blood. These receptors originate from a woman in her seventies with acute or convalescent COVID-19.

This clone was picked up one time. V and J are TRBV7-8 and TRBJ2-3; TRBD2 aligns across 7 bases. Per the germline V gene, CDR1 is SGHVS and CDR2 is FQNEAQ. The CDR3 has 15 residues. Unmatched junction bases numbered 6, after V lost 3 bases and J lost 3 bases. The CDR3 reads CASSFGSGITDTQYF. CDR3 sequence (DNA): TGTGCCAGCAGCTTTGGAAGCGGGATTACAGATACGCAGTATTTT.

The chain uses TRBV30 and TRBJ2-5; D gene unclear. The CDR3 runs 12 residues. V shed 0 bases and J shed 5 bases, with 7 bases lying between them. Germline lookup yields CDR1 GTSNPN and CDR2 SVGIG (reference sequence). In DNA, the CDR3 is TGTGCCTGGAGTGTAGCCAGGGAGACCCAGTACTTC. Its protein product is CAWSVARETQYF.

Only a few counts were recorded for this clone. CDR3 sequence (DNA): TGTGCCACCAGTGATTTAGTCTCAGGGTGGGTTCCGTACGAGCAGTACGTC. Its translation is CATSDLVSGWVPYEQYV. The chain combines TRBV24-1 with TRBJ2-7; TRBD1 might be the D (5 bases). Looked up from germline, CDR1 is KGHDR and CDR2 is SFDVKD. With 1 base removed from V and 4 bases from J, the gap between germline ends came to 19 bases. The CDR3 runs 17 residues.

The chain couples TRBV3-1 (or the pseudogene TRBV3-2) to TRBJ2-5, with D hard to call. The CDR3 is made up of 12 amino acids. Germline V CDR1 and CDR2: LGHDT, YNNKEL (reference sequence). V shed 3 bases and J shed 2 bases, with 4 bases lying between them. The CDR3 DNA sequence: TGTGCCAGCAGCCATCTACAAGAGACCCAGTACTTC. This translates into CASSHLQETQYF.

The chain employs TRBV6-4 and TRBJ1-5; D call uncertain. The CDR3 covers 14 residues. Germline CDR1 MRHNA, CDR2 SNTAGT. The ends were cut back, 3 bases at V and 1 base at J, with 7 bases in the middle. The CDR3 is CASSEAVSNQPQHF. The CDR3 coding sequence is TGTGCCAGCAGTGAAGCCGTCAGCAATCAGCCCCAGCATTTT.

The chain carries TRBV5-4 and TRBJ1-2; 9 bases match TRBD1. Germline V gene data show CDR1 as SGHNT and CDR2 as YYREEE (reference sequence). The CDR3 contains 13 residues. The V segment lost 2 bases and the J segment 8 bases; nucleotides outside the gene matches: 4. CDR3 sequence reads: CASSLTGGRGYTF. The CDR3, as DNA: TGTGCCAGCAGCTTAACAGGGGGCCGGGGCTACACCTTC.

The J gene is TRBJ2-2, the V gene TRBV24-1; tentatively, D is TRBD2 (5 bases). The CDR3 length is 16 residues. CDR1 and CDR2 from the germline V gene are KGHDR and SFDVKD. The V and J ends lost 2 bases and 5 bases respectively, with 14 bases between them. For the CDR3, the DNA is TGTGCCACCAGTGATTCCTCCCGGGGTAGAACCGGGGAGCTGTTTTTT. This encodes CATSDSSRGRTGELFF.

The CDR3: CASSLTGYGYTF. CDR3 DNA sequence: TGTGCCAGCAGTTTAACAGGCTATGGCTACACCTTC. This sequence joins TRBV12-3 or TRBV12-4 and TRBJ1-2; TRBD1 is a possible D gene (5 bases). The V gene lost 2 bases and the J gene lost 4 bases, with 5 bases spanning the gap. The CDR3 length is 12 residues.

The genes are TRBV3-1 (or the pseudogene TRBV3-2) and TRBJ1-4, with 8 bases aligning to TRBD1. In germline, CDR1 is LGHDT, CDR2 YNNKEL (reference sequence). The CDR3 totals 20 residues. V lost 0 bases, J lost 0 bases, and 12 bases stayed unmatched. DNA of the CDR3: TGTGCCAGCAGCCAAGATATACGGACAGGGACTATTGCAACTAATGAAAAACTGTTTTTT. The encoded protein is CASSQDIRTGTIATNEKLFF.

This clone was seen only once. The CDR3 loop is CASSQAASGEDTQYF. CDR3 coding DNA: TGTGCCAGCAGCCAAGCGGCGAGCGGGGAAGATACGCAGTATTTT. V and J are TRBV4-2 and TRBJ2-3, with 7 positions matching TRBD2. The CDR3 loop spans 15 amino acids. Trimming cost V 1 base and J 5 bases; bases outside gene matches: 6. Germline CDR1 reads LGHNA; CDR2 reads YNFKEQ.

This clone was picked up one time. CDR3 in DNA: TGTGCCAGCAGTTACAGGGGACAGGGACTCTACGAGCAGTACGTC. It encodes CASSYRGQGLYEQYV. The rearrangement uses TRBV6-5 and TRBJ2-7, with 9 bases fitting TRBD1. With V trimmed by 2 bases and J by 3 bases, 5 bases remained unmatched. CDR1 and CDR2 from the germline V gene are MNHEY and SVGAGI. This CDR3 is built from 15 residues.

CDR3 sequence: CASSRTGQGIAGCSYEQYV. The DNA for the CDR3 is TGCGCCAGCAGTCGAACGGGACAGGGAATCGCCGGTTGCTCCTACGAGCAGTACGTC. This chain uses TRBV23-1 with TRBJ2-7; 9 bases line up with TRBD1. TRBV23-1 is filed as an ORF, its function uncertain. The ends lost 4 bases at V and 0 bases at J; junction bases unmatched: 16. The length of the CDR3 is 19 residues.

The J gene is TRBJ2-3, the V gene TRBV2; possible D gene TRBD2, 5 bases. The CDR3 contains 15 residues. The V gene lost 7 bases and the J gene lost 0 bases, with 14 bases spanning the gap. Looked up from germline, CDR1 is SNHLY and CDR2 is FYNNEI. In nucleotides, the CDR3 is TGTGCCAGCAAACCAGAGGGAATAAGCACAGATACGCAGTATTTT. Residues: CASKPEGISTDTQYF.

The rearrangement links TRBV21-1 to TRBJ1-2; the table calls TRBD1, which could not be checked here. TRBV21-1 is given as a pseudogene. This CDR3 region has 16 residues. In DNA form, the CDR3 reads TGTGCCAGCAGCAAATACACAGGCCGCTCAGATTATGGCTACACCTTC. This translates into CASSKYTGRSDYGYTF.

The chain recombines TRBV6-6 with TRBJ2-4; 7 positions match TRBD1. There are 13 residues in the CDR3. CDR1 is MNHNY and CDR2 is SVGAGI in the germline V gene (reference sequence). V was clipped by 6 bases and J by 5 bases; unmatched bases: 4. As DNA, the CDR3 is TGTGCCAGCAGCGCCGGGACAGAAAACATTCAGTACTTC. This gives the protein CASSAGTENIQYF.

This clone was counted only a few times. This chain connects TRBV4-2 to TRBJ2-1; 14 nucleotides line up with TRBD2. This CDR3 spans 15 amino acids. Germline CDR1 LGHNA, CDR2 YNFKEQ. The V and J ends lost 1 base and 9 bases, in that order; junction bases with no gene match: 2. Here the CDR3 DNA reads TGTGCCAGCAGCCAAGGGACTAGCGGGAGGATTGAGCAGTTCTTC. Translation: CASSQGTSGRIEQFF.

J is TRBJ1-2 and V is TRBV28, with D perhaps TRBD1 (6 bases). Deletions cut 4 bases from V and 5 bases from J, with 8 bases between. This CDR3 has 12 residues. The germline V gene has CDR1 MDHEN and CDR2 SYDVKM. CDR3 sequence (DNA): TGTGCCAGCAGTTATGGACAGTATGGCTACACCTTC. Protein sequence: CASSYGQYGYTF.

This clone was observed a handful of times. The chain recombines TRBV7-9 with TRBJ2-7, with TRBD1 matching 7 bases. Germline CDR1 reads SEHNR; CDR2 reads FQNEAQ (reference sequence). The CDR3 covers 12 residues. Trimming took 5 bases from V and 4 from J; bases not matched to a gene: 2. CDR3 nucleotide sequence: TGTGCCAGCAGCCAGACAGGGTACGAGCAGTACGTC. Its protein product is CASSQTGYEQYV.

This sequence joins TRBV4-1 and TRBJ1-3; 7 bases are a match to TRBD1. Germline loops: CDR1 MGHRA, CDR2 YSYEKL. The J segment lost 7 bases and the V segment lost 0 bases, leaving 21 bases of the junction unmatched. This CDR3 comprises 20 residues. This chain's CDR3 is CASSQDAMVRGMIADNTIYF. CDR3 bases: TGCGCCAGCAGCCAAGATGCTATGGTCAGGGGGATGATTGCGGACAACACCATATATTTT.

The CDR3, as DNA: TGTGCCAGCAGTTTACTAAATAGCAATCAGCCCCAGCATTTT. Translating gives CASSLLNSNQPQHF. The J gene is TRBJ1-5, the V gene TRBV27; D remains ambiguous. The CDR3 is 14 amino acids. V shed 2 bases and J shed 0 bases, with 5 bases lying between them. CDR1 and CDR2 from the germline V gene are MNHEY and SMNVEV (reference sequence).